The 26 T cell receptor beta chains reported below all come from one sample, sequenced in a study of shared clonotypes between healthy human individuals. Produced via immunoSEQ multiplex PCR; TCRdb's table is partial and in-frame only. The table shows some 2,500,000 clones, with approximately 94% occurring only once. Sample: naive CD4+ T cells from PBMCs. Subset in this sample: CD45RA+ positively selected. The receptors derive from a young man in good health. Some clones in this sample may be carry-over from other donors' samples.

V gene TRBV7-3 combines with J gene TRBJ2-3, with 7 positions matching TRBD2. The CDR3 is made up of 16 amino acids. Trimming took 4 bases from V and 0 from J; bases not matched to a gene: 7. CDR1 and CDR2 from the germline V gene are SGHTA and FQGTGA. The DNA for the CDR3 is TGTGCCAGCAGCTATACAGGACTAGTTAGCACAGATACGCAGTATTTT. Translated, it gives CASSYTGLVSTDTQYF.

The chain is built from TRBV9 and TRBJ2-2; D is ambiguous. Germline assignment: CDR1 SGDLS and CDR2 YYNGEE. The CDR3 sequence is 14 residues long. The V end lost 7 bases, the J end lost 3 bases, and 13 bases lay between the germline ends. The CDR3 sequence: CASQARLYTGELFF. The CDR3 DNA reads TGTGCCAGCCAGGCCCGACTTTACACCGGGGAGCTGTTTTTT.

The chain has TRBV18 and TRBJ1-2; no firm D call. The V and J ends lost 6 bases and 4 bases respectively, with 15 bases between them. Germline CDR1 KGHSH, CDR2 LQKENI. This CDR3 is 14 amino acids long. CDR3 nucleotide sequence: TGTGCCAGCTCGCCTCCTGGGCAGCCCTATGGCTACACCTTC. Its protein product is CASSPPGQPYGYTF. The complete variable domain, with remaining parts taken from reference TRBV18 and TRBJ1-2, reads NAGVMQNPRHLVRRRGQEARLRCSPMKGHSHVYWYRQLPEEGLKFMVYLQKENIIDESGMPKERFSAEFPKEGPSILRIQQVVRGDSAAYFCASSPPGQPYGYTFGSGTRLTVV.

The chain employs TRBV5-1 and TRBJ2-6; D uncertain. The ends were cut back, 0 bases at V and 0 bases at J, with 13 bases in the middle. This CDR3 has 18 amino acids. Germline V CDR1 and CDR2: SGHRS, YFSETQ. The DNA of the CDR3 is TGCGCCAGCAGCTTGGCACCGGGCTTGGTCTCTGGGGCCAACGTCCTGACTTTC. Translation gives CASSLAPGLVSGANVLTF.

The CDR3 DNA reads TGTGCCAGCAGTAGCGGGACACCGGGGAACTACGAGCAGTACTTC. Its translation is CASSSGTPGNYEQYF. The chain uses TRBV28 and TRBJ2-7, with a weak D call TRBD2 (7 bases). The V end was cut by 5 bases, the J end by 3 bases, with 17 bases between. The CDR3 covers 15 residues. Germline CDR1 is MDHEN and CDR2 is SYDVKM. Filled out from reference TRBV28 and TRBJ2-7, the complete variable domain reads DVKVTQSSRYLVKRTGEKVFLECVQDMDHENMFWYRQDPGLGLRLIYFSYDVKMKEKGDIPEGYSVSREKKERFSLILESASTNQTSMYLCASSSGTPGNYEQYFGPGTRLTVT.

This chain uses TRBV7-7 with TRBJ2-1; TRBD1 matches 9 bases. From germline, CDR1 is SSHAT and CDR2 FNYEAQ (reference sequence). After removal of 5 bases from V and 7 bases from J, the junction contained 9 bases not matched to a gene. This CDR3 contains 15 residues. CDR3 in DNA: TGTGCCAGCAGCGTAGGGACAGGGAGAATGAATGAGCAGTTCTTC. Residues: CASSVGTGRMNEQFF.

The chain combines TRBV11-2 with TRBJ1-3; D unresolved. The germline gives CDR1 SGHAT, CDR2 FQNNGV. CDR3 length: 16 amino acids. Trimming shortened V by 1 base and J by 0 bases, and 10 bases separated the two germline ends. The chain's CDR3 is CASSLGIVHSGNTIYF. The CDR3 nucleotides read TGTGCCAGCAGCTTAGGCATAGTCCACTCTGGAAACACCATATATTTT.

The chain uses TRBV11-2 and TRBJ2-3, with 10 positions matching TRBD2. Trimming at V came to 3 bases and at J to 2 bases, leaving 5 bases not matched to a gene. The length of the CDR3 is 16 residues. Germline CDR1 SGHAT, CDR2 FQNNGV. The CDR3: CASSFLAGAPTDTQYF. DNA for the CDR3: TGTGCCAGCAGCTTCCTAGCGGGAGCCCCCACAGATACGCAGTATTTT.

The V call is TRBV5-1, the J call TRBJ2-3; TRBD1 aligns across 7 bases. Germline V gene lookup returns CDR1 SGHRS and CDR2 YFSETQ. This CDR3 spans 15 amino acids. Trimming cost V 2 bases and J 3 bases; bases outside gene matches: 6. The CDR3 here is CASSFTGVATDTQYF. CDR3 DNA sequence: TGCGCCAGCAGCTTTACAGGGGTAGCGACAGATACGCAGTATTTT.

The chain is built from TRBV11-2 and TRBJ2-2; D call uncertain. V was trimmed by 1 base and J by 6 bases, leaving 12 bases between them. CDR3 length: 15 residues. Germline-derived CDR1 and CDR2 are SGHAT and FQNNGV. CDR3 DNA sequence: TGTGCCAGCAGCTTAGTACGGGCTTCCGCCGGGGAGCTGTTTTTT. It yields the protein CASSLVRASAGELFF.

This chain joins TRBV15 and TRBJ2-7, with 7 nucleotides matching TRBD1. The germline gives CDR1 LNHNV, CDR2 YYDKDF (reference sequence). The length of the CDR3 is 13 residues. The J segment lost 6 bases and the V segment lost 5 bases, leaving 7 bases of the junction unmatched. The CDR3 loop is CATSVRQGSEQYF. Written as DNA, the CDR3 is TGTGCCACCAGCGTGCGACAGGGAAGCGAGCAGTACTTC.

A word on this clone: This sample also contains other DNA sequences that code for the same CDR3. The chain recombines TRBV15 with TRBJ1-3; D is uncertain. The CDR3 is 16 amino acids. V lost 0 bases to trimming and J lost 0 bases, with 9 bases between them. In germline, CDR1 is LNHNV, CDR2 YYDKDF (reference sequence). CDR3 coding DNA: TGTGCCACCAGCAGAGACCGGTGGGACTCTGGAAACACCATATATTTT. It is translated as CATSRDRWDSGNTIYF. Complete variable domain (other parts from reference TRBV15 and TRBJ1-3): DAMVIQNPRYQVTQFGKPVTLSCSQTLNHNVMYWYQQKSSQAPKLLFHYYDKDFNNEADTPDNFQSRRPNTSFCFLDIRSPGLGDTAMYLCATSRDRWDSGNTIYFGEGSWLTVV.

V and J are TRBV7-9 and TRBJ1-4; tentatively, D is TRBD1 (5 bases). This CDR3 has 14 residues. CDR1 is SEHNR, CDR2 FQNEAQ, per germline (reference sequence). Trimming took off 5 bases at V and 4 bases at J, with 11 bases between the two ends. The CDR3 reads CASSQRQHNEKLFF. CDR3 nucleotide sequence: TGTGCCAGCAGCCAACGACAGCATAATGAAAAACTGTTTTTT. The full variable domain, its missing parts supplied by reference TRBV7-9 and TRBJ1-4, is DTGVSQNPRHKITKRGQNVTFRCDPISEHNRLYWYRQTLGQGPEFLTYFQNEAQLEKSRLLSDRFSAERPKGSFSTLEIQRTEQGDSAMYLCASSQRQHNEKLFFGSGTQLSVL.

The rearrangement uses TRBV7-9 and TRBJ1-6, with 10 bases that match TRBD1. The J segment lost 8 bases and the V segment lost 9 bases, leaving 16 bases of the junction unmatched. Germline V gives CDR1 SEHNR, CDR2 FQNEAQ (reference sequence). The CDR3 sequence is 17 residues long. The chain's CDR3 is CASNPGQGNRGYSPLHF. As DNA, the CDR3 is TGTGCCAGTAATCCGGGACAGGGGAACAGGGGATATTCACCCCTCCACTTT.

The V call is TRBV7-8, the J call TRBJ1-6; D might be TRBD1 (6 bases). Trimming took 1 base from V and 8 from J, leaving 12 bases between them. The CDR3 runs 15 residues. CDR1 and CDR2 (germline): SGHVS, FQNEAQ. CDR3 in amino acids: CASSLEAAGDSPLHF. The DNA for the CDR3 is TGTGCCAGCAGCTTAGAGGCGGCAGGGGATTCACCCCTCCACTTT.

This chain joins TRBV5-1 and TRBJ2-3, with D perhaps being TRBD1 or TRBD2 (6 bases each). V lost 6 bases, J lost 2 bases, and 22 bases lay in between. The germline V gene encodes CDR1 SGHRS and CDR2 YFSETQ. CDR3 length equals 17 residues. The CDR3 here is CASTPNGPGDSTDTQYF. CDR3 coding DNA: TGCGCCAGCACCCCCAACGGGCCAGGGGACTCCACAGATACGCAGTATTTT.

J is TRBJ2-3 and V is TRBV7-2; 11 nucleotides match TRBD2. Germline CDR1 is SGHTA and CDR2 is FQGNSA. Trimming at V came to 1 base and at J to 3 bases, leaving 3 bases not matched to a gene. The CDR3 sequence is 16 residues long. The CDR3 spells CASSLDLAGGTDTQYF. CDR3 DNA sequence: TGTGCCAGCAGCTTAGATCTAGCGGGAGGTACAGATACGCAGTATTTT.

The chain recombines TRBV2 with TRBJ2-1; tentative D call: TRBD2 (6 bases). This CDR3 spans 17 amino acids. Germline V gene sequence: CDR1 SNHLY, CDR2 FYNNEI. Trimming shortened V by 2 bases and J by 5 bases, and 19 bases separated the two germline ends. The CDR3 here is CASSETPSGRRDNEQFF. As DNA, the CDR3 is TGTGCCAGCAGTGAAACGCCCTCGGGGCGGAGGGACAATGAGCAGTTCTTC. The full variable domain, completed using reference TRBV2 and TRBJ2-1, is EPEVTQTPSHQVTQMGQEVILRCVPISNHLYFYWYRQILGQKVEFLVSFYNNEISEKSEIFDDQFSVERPDGSNFTLKIRSTKLEDSAMYFCASSETPSGRRDNEQFFGPGTRLTVL.

CDR3 sequence reads: CASSPGLQGGANVLTF. CDR3 bases: TGTGCCAGCAGCCCGGGCCTCCAGGGGGGGGCCAACGTCCTGACTTTC. V is TRBV5-4 and J is TRBJ2-6; D possibly corresponds to TRBD1 (6 bases). V shed 4 bases and J shed 4 bases, with 15 bases lying between them. Germline values: CDR1 SGHNT, CDR2 YYREEE (reference sequence). This CDR3 region has 16 residues. Full variable domain (remainder filled in from reference TRBV5-4 and TRBJ2-6): ETGVTQSPTHLIKTRGQQVTLRCSSQSGHNTVSWYQQALGQGPQFIFQYYREEENGRGNFPPRFSGLQFPNYSSELNVNALELDDSALYLCASSPGLQGGANVLTFGAGSRLTVL.

This clone showed up just a few times. This chain joins TRBV11-2 and TRBJ1-5, with unresolved D. CDR3 length equals 13 residues. Trimming left V 5 bases short and J 5 bases short, with 10 bases between. The germline CDR1 and CDR2 sequences are SGHAT and FQNNGV. Written as DNA, the CDR3 is TGTGCCAGCAGCCAAGCAAGGGATCAGCCCCAGCATTTT. Translation gives CASSQARDQPQHF.

The chain employs TRBV5-4 and TRBJ1-1; 11 positions match TRBD1. V lost 4 bases to trimming and J lost 10 bases; unmatched junction nucleotides: 12. Germline lookup yields CDR1 SGHNT and CDR2 YYREEE (reference sequence). The CDR3 has 15 amino acids. The CDR3 is CASSQEPTGTGGAFF. The CDR3 bases are TGTGCCAGCAGCCAGGAACCGACCGGGACAGGGGGAGCTTTCTTT.

The chain employs TRBV7-3 and TRBJ2-2; TRBD2 matches at 15 bases. This CDR3 has 16 residues. Germline V gene sequence: CDR1 SGHTA, CDR2 FQGTGA. Losses at the gene ends were 5 bases for V and 4 bases for J; bases not matched to a gene: 2. In DNA, the CDR3 is TGTGCCAGCAGCCGGACTAGCGGGAGGGCCACCGGGGAGCTGTTTTTT. The encoded protein is CASSRTSGRATGELFF.

The V and J genes are TRBV18 and TRBJ1-5, with a weak D call TRBD1 (5 bases). V gave up 1 base and J gave up 3 bases, with 10 bases separating them. Germline V lookup: CDR1 KGHSH, CDR2 LQKENI. This CDR3 contains 15 residues. This CDR3 is CASSPQGLLNQPQHF. The CDR3 DNA reads as TGTGCCAGCTCACCACAGGGACTTCTCAATCAGCCCCAGCATTTT.

The gene calls are TRBV28 and TRBJ1-1; tentative D call: TRBD1 (6 bases). V was shortened by 3 bases and J by 1 base, with 15 bases between the two germline ends. Germline loops: CDR1 MDHEN, CDR2 SYDVKM. The CDR3 is made up of 16 amino acids. CDR3 in amino acids: CASSLPPGATNTEAFF. The CDR3 DNA follows: TGTGCCAGCAGTTTGCCCCCGGGGGCAACGAACACTGAAGCTTTCTTT.

This clone was counted a few times. The rearrangement uses TRBV14 and TRBJ1-4, with D uncertain. With 4 bases removed from V and 7 bases from J, the gap between germline ends came to 16 bases. The CDR3 runs to 15 residues. Germline CDR1 reads SGHDN; CDR2 reads FVKESK. In DNA form, the CDR3 reads TGTGCCAGCAGCCTCCGAGCGCTTCGGAGTGAAAAACTGTTTTTT. Protein sequence: CASSLRALRSEKLFF.

The chain links TRBV19 to TRBJ2-2; perhaps TRBD2 as D (6 bases). Between the trimmed V and J ends, which lost 3 bases and 2 bases, there was a span of 10 bases. CDR1 and CDR2 from the germline V gene are LNHDA and SQIVND (reference sequence). This CDR3 contains 15 residues. The CDR3 DNA reads TGTGCCAGTAGTATCCCAGCGGGCAACACCGGGGAGCTGTTTTTT. Amino acid sequence: CASSIPAGNTGELFF.